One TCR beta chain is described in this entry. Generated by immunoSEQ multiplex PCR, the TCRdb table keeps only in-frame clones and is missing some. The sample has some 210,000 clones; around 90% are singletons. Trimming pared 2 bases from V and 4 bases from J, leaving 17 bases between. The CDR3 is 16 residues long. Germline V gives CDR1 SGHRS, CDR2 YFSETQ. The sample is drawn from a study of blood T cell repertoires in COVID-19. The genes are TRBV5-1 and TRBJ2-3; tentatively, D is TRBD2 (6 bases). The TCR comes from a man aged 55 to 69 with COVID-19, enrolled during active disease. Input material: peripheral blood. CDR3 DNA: TGCGCCAGCAGCTTAGGATTTCGGGGGAACCCAGATACGCAGTATTTT. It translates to CASSLGFRGNPDTQYF.